This TCR beta chain was sequenced during a study of cytomegalovirus exposure and HLA in healthy donors. Study-wide context: Prior work identified about 120 million unique TCR beta sequences in roughly 180 million T cells. Study results and limitations: A later examination showed that TCR association rates differed by HLA locus, with DRB1 most and HLA-C fewest. In a later analysis, a missense DCLRE1C variant was linked to TCR beta V- and J-gene trimming. Sequencing artifact likely explains a cluster of highly shared sequence variants.

The primer mix had 60 Vbeta and 13 Jbeta primers. The repertoire was sequenced with immunoSEQ multiplex PCR; TCRdb's copy has only in-frame clones and lacks some. This table has about 210,000 clones, around nine tenths appearing once. On this clone: Its antigen is not identified.

The V gene end was trimmed by 8 bases and the J gene end by 4 bases; junction bases not matched to a gene: 8. The CDR3 covers 15 residues. CDR1 and CDR2 from the germline V gene are MDHEN and SYDVKM. The specimen was PBMCs. The clonotype originates from a woman younger than 45 in good health and CMV-seronegative. The chain combines TRBV28 with TRBJ2-1, with 10 bases fitting TRBD2. The CDR3 DNA sequence: TGTGCCAGCGGCCCAGGGACTAGCGCGTACAATGAGCAGTTCTTC. It translates to CASGPGTSAYNEQFF.